The entry below gives a single T cell receptor (beta chain) sequence along with its context. This record comes from a study of control samples from healthy donors and cancer patients. J lost 3 bases, V lost 4 bases, and 8 bases had no gene match. Per germline, CDR1 SGDLS and CDR2 YYNGEE. This CDR3 region has 16 residues. The repertoire was sequenced with immunoSEQ multiplex PCR; TCRdb's copy has only in-frame clones and lacks some. The sample lists approximately 160,000 clones, approximately 94% occurring once. The source of this sequence is a young woman in good health. The source material was blood. J is TRBJ2-2 and V is TRBV9; 8 nucleotides match TRBD2. CDR3 nucleotide sequence: TGTGCCAGCAGCACCCTCGGGGGGGCCGACACCGGGGAGCTGTTTTTT. Translating it yields CASSTLGGADTGELFF.